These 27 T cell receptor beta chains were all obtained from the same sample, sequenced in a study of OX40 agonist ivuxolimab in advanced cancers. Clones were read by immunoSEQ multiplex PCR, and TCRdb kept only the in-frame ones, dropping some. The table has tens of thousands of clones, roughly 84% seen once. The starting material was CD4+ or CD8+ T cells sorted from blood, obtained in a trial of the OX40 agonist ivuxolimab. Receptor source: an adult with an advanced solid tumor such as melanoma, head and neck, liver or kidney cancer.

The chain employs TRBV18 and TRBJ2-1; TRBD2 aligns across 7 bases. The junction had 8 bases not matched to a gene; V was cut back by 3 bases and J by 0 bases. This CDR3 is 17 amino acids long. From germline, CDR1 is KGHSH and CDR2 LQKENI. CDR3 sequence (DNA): TGTGCCAGCTCACCTTTTTCAGCGGGGTCCTCCTACAATGAGCAGTTCTTC. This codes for CASSPFSAGSSYNEQFF.

The CDR3 spells CASSLGTAPWEQYF. CDR3 sequence (DNA): TGTGCCAGCAGTCTTGGGACAGCACCCTGGGAGCAGTACTTC. This chain links TRBV9 with TRBJ2-7; 7 positions agree with TRBD1. The germline gives CDR1 SGDLS, CDR2 YYNGEE. V dropped 5 bases and J dropped 7; count of bases not matched to a gene: 12. CDR3 length: 14 residues. Filled out from reference TRBV9 and TRBJ2-7, the complete variable domain reads DSGVTQTPKHLITATGQRVTLRCSPRSGDLSVYWYQQSLDQGLQFLIQYYNGEERAKGNILERFSAQQFPDLHSELNLSSLELGDSALYFCASSLGTAPWEQYFGPGTRLTVT.

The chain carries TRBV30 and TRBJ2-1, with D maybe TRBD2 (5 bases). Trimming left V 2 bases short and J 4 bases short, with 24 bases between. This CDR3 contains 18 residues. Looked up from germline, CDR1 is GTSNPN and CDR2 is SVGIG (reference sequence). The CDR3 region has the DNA TGTGCCTGGAGTCCGGACCGCCGAGCCAGCGGATTTTACAATGAGCAGTTCTTC. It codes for CAWSPDRRASGFYNEQFF.

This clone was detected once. Here the CDR3 reads CASSLAGRVNEQFF. CDR3 sequence (DNA): TGTGCCAGCAGCTTAGCGGGGCGGGTAAATGAGCAGTTCTTC. This chain connects TRBV11-1 to TRBJ2-1; perhaps D is TRBD1 or TRBD2 (5 bases each). V was cut by 0 bases and J by 7 bases, with 10 bases left in between. Germline values: CDR1 SGHAT, CDR2 FQDESV (reference sequence). The CDR3 spans 14 residues.

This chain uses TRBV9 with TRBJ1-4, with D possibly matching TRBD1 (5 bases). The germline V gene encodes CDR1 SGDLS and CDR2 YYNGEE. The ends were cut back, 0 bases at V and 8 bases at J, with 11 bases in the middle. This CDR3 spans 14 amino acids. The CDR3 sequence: CASSVAPGGEKLFF. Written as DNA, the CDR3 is TGTGCCAGCAGCGTAGCTCCCGGGGGGGAAAAACTGTTTTTT.

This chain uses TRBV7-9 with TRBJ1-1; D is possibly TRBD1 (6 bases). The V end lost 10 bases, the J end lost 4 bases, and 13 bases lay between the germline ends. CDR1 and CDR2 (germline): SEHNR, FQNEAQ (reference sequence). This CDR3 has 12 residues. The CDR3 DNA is TGTGCCACCCGACGGGGGCCCACTGAAGCTTTCTTT. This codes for CATRRGPTEAFF.

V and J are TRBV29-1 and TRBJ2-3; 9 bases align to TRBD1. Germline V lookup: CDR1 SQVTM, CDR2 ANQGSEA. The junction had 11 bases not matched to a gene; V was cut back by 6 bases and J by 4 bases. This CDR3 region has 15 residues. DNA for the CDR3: TGCAGCGTAGGGAGACAGGGGGTAACTTCAGATACGCAGTATTTT. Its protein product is CSVGRQGVTSDTQYF.

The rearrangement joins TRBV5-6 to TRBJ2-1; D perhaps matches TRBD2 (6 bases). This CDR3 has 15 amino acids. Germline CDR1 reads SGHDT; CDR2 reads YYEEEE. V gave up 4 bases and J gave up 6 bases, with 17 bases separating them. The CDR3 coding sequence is TGTGCCAGCAGCAGAGTCCGGGGGTTGGGCAATGAGCAGTTCTTC. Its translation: CASSRVRGLGNEQFF.

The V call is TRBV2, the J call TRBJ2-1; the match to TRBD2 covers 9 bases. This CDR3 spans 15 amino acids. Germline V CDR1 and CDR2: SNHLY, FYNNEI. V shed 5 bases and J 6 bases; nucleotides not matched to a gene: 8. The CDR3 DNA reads TGTGCCAGCAGTCCCCTAGCGGGGCAAGGCAATGAGCAGTTCTTC. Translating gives CASSPLAGQGNEQFF.

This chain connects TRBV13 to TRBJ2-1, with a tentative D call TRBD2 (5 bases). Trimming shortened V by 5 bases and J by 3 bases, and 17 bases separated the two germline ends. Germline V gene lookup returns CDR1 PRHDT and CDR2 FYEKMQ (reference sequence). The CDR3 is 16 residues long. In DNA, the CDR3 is TGTGCCAGCAGCGGCCTATCGGGGAGAATCTACAATGAGCAGTTCTTC. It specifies CASSGLSGRIYNEQFF.

CDR3 region: CASSPLGLDGIDTQYF. CDR3 bases: TGTGCCAGCAGCCCCCTCGGGCTCGATGGGATAGATACGCAGTATTTT. The chain carries TRBV7-2 and TRBJ2-3; D is undetermined. The CDR3 spans 16 residues. Trimming removed 5 bases from V and 5 bases from J, with 20 bases in between. The germline V gene has CDR1 SGHTA and CDR2 FQGNSA.

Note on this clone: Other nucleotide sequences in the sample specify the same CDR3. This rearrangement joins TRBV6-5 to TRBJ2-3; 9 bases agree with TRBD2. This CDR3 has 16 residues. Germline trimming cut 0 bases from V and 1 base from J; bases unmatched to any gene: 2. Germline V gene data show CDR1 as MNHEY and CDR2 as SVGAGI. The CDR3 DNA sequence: TGTGCCAGCAGTTACTCCGCTAGCGGGGGCACAGATACGCAGTATTTT. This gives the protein CASSYSASGGTDTQYF.

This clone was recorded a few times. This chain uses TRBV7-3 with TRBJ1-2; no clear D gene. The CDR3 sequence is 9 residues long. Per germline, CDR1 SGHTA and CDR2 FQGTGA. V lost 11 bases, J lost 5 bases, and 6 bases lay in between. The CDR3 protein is CAPGYGYTF. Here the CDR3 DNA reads TGTGCCCCGGGGTATGGCTACACCTTC.

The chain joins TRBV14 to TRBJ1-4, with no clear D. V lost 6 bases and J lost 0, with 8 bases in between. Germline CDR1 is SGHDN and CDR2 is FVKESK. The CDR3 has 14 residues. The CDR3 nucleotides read TGTGCCAGCAGTCGGGTGACAACTAATGAAAAACTGTTTTTT. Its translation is CASSRVTTNEKLFF.

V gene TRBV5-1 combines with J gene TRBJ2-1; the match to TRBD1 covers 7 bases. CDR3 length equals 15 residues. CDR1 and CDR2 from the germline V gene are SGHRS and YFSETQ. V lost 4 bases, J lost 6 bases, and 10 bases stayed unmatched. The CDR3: CASSPEGAGTNEQFF. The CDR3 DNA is TGCGCCAGCAGCCCTGAGGGGGCAGGGACCAATGAGCAGTTCTTC.

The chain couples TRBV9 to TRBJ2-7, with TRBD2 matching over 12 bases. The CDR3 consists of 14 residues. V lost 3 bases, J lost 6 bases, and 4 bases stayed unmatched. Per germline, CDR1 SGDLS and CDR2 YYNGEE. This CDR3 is CASSAATSGGEQYF. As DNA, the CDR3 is TGTGCCAGCAGCGCCGCGACTAGCGGGGGCGAGCAGTACTTC.

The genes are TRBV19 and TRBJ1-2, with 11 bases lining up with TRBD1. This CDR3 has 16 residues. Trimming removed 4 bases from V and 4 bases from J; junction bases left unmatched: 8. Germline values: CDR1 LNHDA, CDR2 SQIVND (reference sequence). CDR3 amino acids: CASSTRTGGERYGYTF. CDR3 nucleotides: TGTGCCAGTAGTACCCGGACAGGGGGCGAGCGCTATGGCTACACCTTC.

The CDR3 protein is CASSRSGASTDTQYF. The CDR3 bases are TGTGCCAGCAGCCGTAGCGGGGCTAGCACAGATACGCAGTATTTT. The rearrangement links TRBV4-2 to TRBJ2-3, with TRBD2 matching 8 bases. This CDR3 comprises 15 residues. The J segment lost 0 bases and the V segment lost 4 bases, leaving 3 bases of the junction unmatched. Germline CDR1 is LGHNA and CDR2 is YNFKEQ.

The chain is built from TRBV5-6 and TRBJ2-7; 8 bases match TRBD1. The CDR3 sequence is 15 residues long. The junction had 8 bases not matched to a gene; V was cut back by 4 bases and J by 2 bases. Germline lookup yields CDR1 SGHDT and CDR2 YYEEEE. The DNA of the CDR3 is TGTGCCAGCAGCCCGCGGAGGGGACAGGCCTACGAGCAGTACTTC. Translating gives CASSPRRGQAYEQYF.

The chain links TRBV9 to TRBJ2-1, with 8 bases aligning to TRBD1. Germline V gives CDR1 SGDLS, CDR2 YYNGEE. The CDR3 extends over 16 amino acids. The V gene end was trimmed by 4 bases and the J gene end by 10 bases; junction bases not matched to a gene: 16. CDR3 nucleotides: TGTGCCAGCAGCTCCCAAACTCAATCAGGGGGCCGGGAGCAGTTCTTC. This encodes CASSSQTQSGGREQFF.

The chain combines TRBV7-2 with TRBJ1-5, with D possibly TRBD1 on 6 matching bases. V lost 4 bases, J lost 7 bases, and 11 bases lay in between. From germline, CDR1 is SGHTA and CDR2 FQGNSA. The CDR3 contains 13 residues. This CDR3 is CASSYRDKQPQHF. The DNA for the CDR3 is TGTGCCAGCAGCTATCGGGACAAACAGCCCCAGCATTTT.

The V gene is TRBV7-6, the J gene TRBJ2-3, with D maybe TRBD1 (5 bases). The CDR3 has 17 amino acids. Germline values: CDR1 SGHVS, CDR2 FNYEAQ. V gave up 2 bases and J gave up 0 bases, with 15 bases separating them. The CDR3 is CASSLQGQLTSTDTQYF. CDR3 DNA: TGTGCCAGCAGCTTACAGGGCCAATTAACTAGCACAGATACGCAGTATTTT.

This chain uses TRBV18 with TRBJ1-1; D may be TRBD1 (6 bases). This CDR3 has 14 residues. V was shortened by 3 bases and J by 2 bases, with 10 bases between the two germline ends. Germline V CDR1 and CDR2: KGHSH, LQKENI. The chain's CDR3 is CASSPGQPNTEAFF. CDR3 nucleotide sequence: TGTGCCAGCTCACCCGGACAGCCTAACACTGAAGCTTTCTTT.

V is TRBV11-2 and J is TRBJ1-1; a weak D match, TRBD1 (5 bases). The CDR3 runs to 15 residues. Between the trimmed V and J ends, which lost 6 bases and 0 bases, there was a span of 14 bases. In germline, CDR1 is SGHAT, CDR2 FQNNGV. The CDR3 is CASSPHGALNTEAFF. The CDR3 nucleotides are TGTGCCAGCAGTCCCCATGGGGCGTTGAACACTGAAGCTTTCTTT.

CDR3 loop: CASRWGRNHIYEQYF. Written as DNA, the CDR3 is TGTGCCAGCAGGTGGGGTAGGAACCACATCTACGAGCAGTACTTC. The rearrangement joins TRBV27 to TRBJ2-7, with unresolved D. The CDR3 loop spans 15 amino acids. In germline, CDR1 is MNHEY, CDR2 SMNVEV (reference sequence). V lost 6 bases and J lost 3, with 18 bases in between.

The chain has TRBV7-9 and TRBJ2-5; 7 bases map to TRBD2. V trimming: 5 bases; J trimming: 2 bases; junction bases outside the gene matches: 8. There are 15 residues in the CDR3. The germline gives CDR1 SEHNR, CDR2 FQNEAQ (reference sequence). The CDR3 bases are TGTGCCAGCAGCCGACCCTCGGGACTACAAGAGACCCAGTACTTC. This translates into CASSRPSGLQETQYF.

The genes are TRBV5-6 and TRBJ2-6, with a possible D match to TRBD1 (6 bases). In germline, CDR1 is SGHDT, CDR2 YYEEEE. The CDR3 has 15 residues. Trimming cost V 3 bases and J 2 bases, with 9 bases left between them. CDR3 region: CASSSYRAGANVLTF. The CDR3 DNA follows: TGTGCCAGCAGCTCGTACAGGGCTGGGGCCAACGTCCTGACTTTC.